This T cell receptor beta chain was identified in a study of blood T cell repertoires in COVID-19. Study-level information: Whether acute or convalescent, the COVID-19 samples came from the United States, Italy and Spain. Sample material is recorded as cDNA or gDNA derived from T cells, B-cell-depleted T cells, or PBMCs.

This clone was seen more than once but under ten times. The germline V and J ends were trimmed by 3 bases and 0 bases, with 6 bases remaining between them. Germline CDR1 LNHDA, CDR2 SQIVND (reference sequence). The CDR3 has 15 residues. In the authors' workflow: Amplification from reference gene primers served as the basis for estimated nucleated cell counts. Some clones are missing from TCRdb's copy, which holds only in-frame ones; the method was immunoSEQ multiplex PCR. V and J calls and clone size follow that table, whereas D and trimming were derived from the DNA. The sample lists tens of thousands of clones; 86% were seen once.

Sequencing was done on a sample of peripheral blood. J is TRBJ2-6 and V is TRBV19; D not certain. The sequence was obtained from a woman older than 75 with active or convalescent COVID-19. CDR3 coding DNA: TGTGCCAGTAGTATCCTTATCTCTGGGGCCAACGTCCTGACTTTC. This gives the protein CASSILISGANVLTF.